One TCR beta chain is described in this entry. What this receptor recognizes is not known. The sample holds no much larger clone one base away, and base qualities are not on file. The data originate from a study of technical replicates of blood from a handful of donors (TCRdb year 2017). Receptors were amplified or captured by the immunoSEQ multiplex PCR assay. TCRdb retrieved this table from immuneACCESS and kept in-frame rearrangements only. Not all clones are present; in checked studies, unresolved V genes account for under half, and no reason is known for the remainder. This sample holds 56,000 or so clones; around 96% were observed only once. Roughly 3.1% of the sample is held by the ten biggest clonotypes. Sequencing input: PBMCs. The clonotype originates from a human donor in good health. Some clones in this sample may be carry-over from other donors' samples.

Read as DNA, the sequence is TGTGCCAGCAGAGACTGGTTCCGAACGCAGTTCTTC. Translated, this gives CASRDWFRTQFF. This chain joins TRBV2 to TRBJ2-1; too little of a D gene remains to name it. Counted from cysteine to phenylalanine, this CDR3 has 12 amino acids. This entry keeps only the CDR3 DNA: 36 bases, framed from base 1. Trimming at the junction amounts to 6 bases on V and 12 bases on J, and the germline ends lie 15 bases apart. The germline V gene specifies SNHLY as CDR1 and FYNNEI as CDR2.